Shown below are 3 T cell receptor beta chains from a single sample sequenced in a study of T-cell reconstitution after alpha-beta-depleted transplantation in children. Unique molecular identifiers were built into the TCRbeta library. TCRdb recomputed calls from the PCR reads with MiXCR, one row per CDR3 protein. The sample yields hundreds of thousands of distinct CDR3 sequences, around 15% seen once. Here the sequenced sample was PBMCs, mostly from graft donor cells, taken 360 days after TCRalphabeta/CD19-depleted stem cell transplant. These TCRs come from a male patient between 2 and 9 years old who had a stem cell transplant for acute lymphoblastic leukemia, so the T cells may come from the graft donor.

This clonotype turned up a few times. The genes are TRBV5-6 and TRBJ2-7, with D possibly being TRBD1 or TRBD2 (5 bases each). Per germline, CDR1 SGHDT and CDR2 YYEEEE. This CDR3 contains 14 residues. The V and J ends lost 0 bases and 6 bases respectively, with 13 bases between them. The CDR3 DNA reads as TGTGCCAGCAGCTTGGTGGGACGGGTAGGCGAGCAGTACTTC. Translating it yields CASSLVGRVGEQYF.

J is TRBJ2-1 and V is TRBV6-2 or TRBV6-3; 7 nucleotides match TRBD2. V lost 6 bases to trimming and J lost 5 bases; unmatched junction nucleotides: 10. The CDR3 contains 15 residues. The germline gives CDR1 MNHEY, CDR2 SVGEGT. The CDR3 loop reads CASSTLARIDNEQFF. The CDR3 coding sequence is TGTGCCAGCAGCACACTAGCGAGAATCGACAATGAGCAGTTCTTC.

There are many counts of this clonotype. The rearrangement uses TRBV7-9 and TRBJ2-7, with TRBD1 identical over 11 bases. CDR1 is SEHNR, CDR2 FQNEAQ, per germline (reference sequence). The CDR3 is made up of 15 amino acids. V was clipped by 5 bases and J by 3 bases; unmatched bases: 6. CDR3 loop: CASSPRTGGHYEQYF. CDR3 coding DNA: TGTGCCAGCAGCCCCCGGACAGGGGGCCACTACGAGCAGTACTTC.